The source of this T cell receptor beta chain is a study of vaccination and CD4 T cells after COVID-19. Germline loops: CDR1 MGHDK, CDR2 SYGVNS. Trimming left V 6 bases short and J 5 bases short, with 16 bases between. The CDR3 extends over 14 amino acids. Treatment reported: roughly ten-day PBMC culture with coronavirus spike peptide pools or control peptides (ViraFEST assay). Oncomine TCR Beta short-read sequencing was applied to DNA from cultured CD4+ T cells. A single record per CDR3 protein comes from TCRdb applying MiXCR to the PCR reads. The sample holds about 8,500 distinct CDR3 sequences, around 21% seen once. To note about this clonotype: Its antigen is undetermined.

The V call is TRBV25-1, the J call TRBJ1-2; possible D gene TRBD1, 6 bases. The origin of this receptor is a human donor who had recovered from COVID-19. Source: CD4+ T cells from blood, cultured in vitro, taken after SARS-CoV-2 vaccination. CDR3 region: CASREGGGLYGYTF. CDR3 bases: TGTGCCAGCAGGGAAGGGGGAGGATTATATGGCTACACCTTC.